The 31 T cell receptor beta chains given below trace back to one sample, sequenced in a study of cytomegalovirus exposure and HLA in healthy donors (dated by TCRdb to 2015 to 2018). The library was generated by the immunoSEQ multiplex PCR assay. For the multiplex PCR, a mixture combining 60 forward primers for TCR Vbeta segments and 13 reverse primers for TCR Jbeta segments was used. Imported from immuneACCESS, the table was reduced by TCRdb to in-frame sequences with V and J called. These copies leave out some clones; in studies compared against another copy, an unresolved V gene accounts for under half, and the cause of the remainder is not known. This sample gives about 170,000 clones in total; 77% of them show up just once. Of the sample, around 3.2% is held by the ten largest clones. The sequenced material came from PBMCs. The receptor source for this set is a female donor in good health and CMV-seronegative.

This clone was detected only a few times. The genes are TRBV28 and TRBJ2-7; 7 bases align to TRBD2. The germline V gene encodes CDR1 MDHEN and CDR2 SYDVKM. The CDR3 spans 13 residues. J was trimmed by 3 bases and V by 7 bases; bases with no gene match: 6. The CDR3 here is CASTGGVRYEQYF. CDR3 nucleotides: TGTGCCAGCACTGGGGGGGTCCGCTACGAGCAGTACTTC.

This clone was observed a single time. The chain couples TRBV27 to TRBJ2-7; the match to TRBD1 covers 8 bases. Germline V gene lookup returns CDR1 MNHEY and CDR2 SMNVEV (reference sequence). This CDR3 contains 15 residues. V shed 3 bases and J 0 bases; nucleotides not matched to a gene: 4. CDR3 protein: CASSLTGQVSYEQYF. CDR3 DNA sequence: TGTGCCAGCAGTTTGACGGGACAGGTCTCCTACGAGCAGTACTTC.

The chain uses TRBV4-3 and TRBJ2-5, with D possibly being TRBD2 (6 bases). CDR1 is LGHNA, CDR2 YSLEER, per germline. This CDR3 is built from 14 residues. The germline V and J ends were trimmed by 3 bases and 1 base, with 9 bases remaining between them. This CDR3 reads CASSQGTSQETQYF. The CDR3 DNA sequence: TGCGCCAGCAGCCAGGGGACTTCCCAAGAGACCCAGTACTTC.

The V call is TRBV5-4, the J call TRBJ1-6; D is unclear. CDR1 SGHNT and CDR2 YYREEE come from the germline V gene (reference sequence). There are 14 residues in the CDR3. The germline V and J ends were trimmed by 1 base and 6 bases, with 8 bases remaining between them. The DNA for the CDR3 is TGTGCCAGCAGCTTGCGTCAGATTAATTCACCCCTCCACTTT. Its translation: CASSLRQINSPLHF.

This chain joins TRBV11-1 and TRBJ1-4; D perhaps matches TRBD1 (6 bases). The germline gives CDR1 SGHAT, CDR2 FQDESV (reference sequence). There are 14 residues in the CDR3. V was pared by 3 bases and J by 5 bases, with 10 bases between. The CDR3 DNA reads TGTGCCAGCAGCTTCGCGACAGGCAATGAAAAACTGTTTTTT. The encoded protein is CASSFATGNEKLFF.

CDR3 sequence reads: CASGKQGRNTEAFF. The CDR3 DNA reads TGTGCCAGCGGTAAACAGGGGCGGAACACTGAAGCTTTCTTT. The rearrangement links TRBV6-1 to TRBJ1-1, with 7 bases aligning to TRBD1. The CDR3 has 14 residues. Per the germline V gene, CDR1 is MNHNS and CDR2 is SASEGT. The V and J ends lost 8 bases and 1 base, in that order; junction bases with no gene match: 7.

This chain links TRBV7-2 with TRBJ2-1, with 7 bases fitting TRBD2. V shed 5 bases and J 2 bases; nucleotides not matched to a gene: 3. Per germline, CDR1 SGHTA and CDR2 FQGNSA. This CDR3 contains 14 residues. This chain's CDR3 is CASSLGTTYNEQFF. The CDR3, as DNA: TGTGCCAGCAGCCTCGGGACTACCTACAATGAGCAGTTCTTC.

The chain has TRBV6-1 and TRBJ2-5, with D maybe TRBD1 (6 bases). The CDR3 has 14 residues. Trimming took off 3 bases at V and 2 bases at J, with 10 bases between the two ends. The germline V gene has CDR1 MNHNS and CDR2 SASEGT. The CDR3 nucleotides are TGTGCCAGCAGTGATGGTGGGACACAAGAGACCCAGTACTTC. Its translation is CASSDGGTQETQYF.

This sequence joins TRBV5-8 and TRBJ1-1; D may be TRBD1 (6 bases). Trimming left V 10 bases short and J 0 bases short, with 10 bases between. This CDR3 contains 12 residues. Germline V CDR1 and CDR2: SGHTS, YDEGEE. The CDR3 loop reads CAGGPLNTEAFF. The CDR3 nucleotides read TGTGCCGGGGGCCCTCTGAACACTGAAGCTTTCTTT.

The chain has TRBV28 and TRBJ2-7, with 7 bases fitting TRBD2. Germline CDR1 reads MDHEN; CDR2 reads SYDVKM. Trimming at V came to 6 bases and at J to 0 bases, leaving 8 bases not matched to a gene. The CDR3 spans 15 residues. CDR3 protein: CASSWSGIFSYEQYF. DNA of the CDR3: TGTGCCAGCAGCTGGAGCGGGATATTCTCCTACGAGCAGTACTTC.

This clone has just one count. The rearrangement joins TRBV9 to TRBJ2-1; D may be TRBD2 (5 bases). Germline values: CDR1 SGDLS, CDR2 YYNGEE. V was shortened by 3 bases and J by 4 bases, with 8 bases between the two germline ends. The length of the CDR3 is 13 residues. The CDR3 reads CASSAQRYNEQFF. The CDR3 DNA reads TGTGCCAGCAGCGCACAGCGGTACAATGAGCAGTTCTTC.

The chain couples TRBV5-4 to TRBJ1-1, with TRBD1 matching over 11 bases. Germline CDR1 and CDR2: SGHNT and YYREEE (reference sequence). The CDR3 runs 15 residues. The ends lost 2 bases at V and 4 bases at J; junction bases unmatched: 4. The CDR3 nucleotides read TGTGCCAGCAGCTTAGCTGGGACAGGGGGCACTGAAGCTTTCTTT. It encodes CASSLAGTGGTEAFF.

The gene calls are TRBV5-1 and TRBJ2-1, with 7 bases aligning to TRBD2. The CDR3 runs 14 residues. CDR1 is SGHRS and CDR2 is YFSETQ in the germline V gene. With 2 bases clipped from V and 5 bases from J, the junction kept 4 bases outside the gene matches. DNA for the CDR3: TGCGCCAGCAGCTTCCATCTAGCGGACAATGAGCAGTTCTTC. Its protein is CASSFHLADNEQFF.

V gene TRBV28 combines with J gene TRBJ1-1; 9 bases are a match to TRBD1. From germline, CDR1 is MDHEN and CDR2 SYDVKM. The V and J ends lost 6 bases and 3 bases, in that order; junction bases with no gene match: 5. The CDR3 totals 14 residues. Written as DNA, the CDR3 is TGTGCCAGCAGCCGGACAGGGGCGGACACTGAAGCTTTCTTT. It is translated as CASSRTGADTEAFF.

The rearrangement links TRBV29-1 to TRBJ1-1; unclear D gene. Germline lookup yields CDR1 SQVTM and CDR2 ANQGSEA. The CDR3 spans 13 residues. The V gene lost 1 base and the J gene lost 0 bases, with 6 bases spanning the gap. Here the CDR3 DNA reads TGCAGCGTTGAAGCGGTGGTGAACACTGAAGCTTTCTTT. The encoded protein is CSVEAVVNTEAFF.

The chain joins TRBV14 to TRBJ2-1; 8 bases agree with TRBD1. V dropped 2 bases and J dropped 0; count of bases not matched to a gene: 15. CDR3 length: 20 residues. Looked up from germline, CDR1 is SGHDN and CDR2 is FVKESK. In DNA form, the CDR3 reads TGTGCCAGCAGCCAAAGAAGGGGACAGGTTTCCTGGGGCTCCTACAATGAGCAGTTCTTC. Translation gives CASSQRRGQVSWGSYNEQFF.

This clone came up a few times. CDR3 DNA: TGTGCCAGCAGACGACCCTCGGGGAGCTATGGCTACACCTTC. This encodes CASRRPSGSYGYTF. V usage is TRBV28 and J usage is TRBJ1-2, with no clear D. The CDR3 has 14 amino acids. Between the trimmed V and J ends, which lost 6 bases and 4 bases, there was a span of 15 bases. In germline, CDR1 is MDHEN, CDR2 SYDVKM.

This clone has only a few counts. CDR3 sequence (DNA): TGTGCCAGTAGTATCAGGACAGGGGTCCAAGAGACCCAGTACTTC. Protein: CASSIRTGVQETQYF. The chain has TRBV19 and TRBJ2-5; 9 bases agree with TRBD1. Germline values: CDR1 LNHDA, CDR2 SQIVND (reference sequence). CDR3 size: 15 residues. Losses at the gene ends were 3 bases for V and 1 base for J; bases not matched to a gene: 3.

This clone was detected only once. The chain joins TRBV5-4 to TRBJ2-7; 10 positions match TRBD2. Germline CDR1 SGHNT, CDR2 YYREEE (reference sequence). The J segment lost 3 bases and the V segment lost 0 bases, leaving 3 bases of the junction unmatched. This CDR3 spans 15 amino acids. The CDR3 reads CASSLASGGVYEQYF. DNA of the CDR3: TGTGCCAGCAGCTTGGCCAGCGGGGGGGTCTACGAGCAGTACTTC.

This clone was recorded a few times. The chain joins TRBV5-1 to TRBJ1-2, with D uncertain. Germline V lookup: CDR1 SGHRS, CDR2 YFSETQ. The V gene lost 1 base and the J gene lost 3 bases, with 7 bases spanning the gap. This CDR3 region has 13 residues. The CDR3 is CASSLREDYGYTF. As DNA, the CDR3 is TGCGCCAGCAGCTTGAGAGAGGACTATGGCTACACCTTC. Looking up the rest from reference TRBV5-1 and TRBJ1-2 gives the full variable domain: KAGVTQTPRYLIKTRGQQVTLSCSPISGHRSVSWYQQTPGQGLQFLFEYFSETQRNKGNFPGRFSGRQFSNSRSEMNVSTLELGDSALYLCASSLREDYGYTFGSGTRLTVV.

A single count supports this clone. V gene TRBV11-2 combines with J gene TRBJ2-1; 7 positions match TRBD1. The CDR3 has 14 amino acids. CDR1 is SGHAT, CDR2 FQNNGV, per germline. Trimming removed 10 bases from V and 3 bases from J; junction bases left unmatched: 9. CDR3 coding DNA: TGTGCCACCGACAGGGAGATTGGCTACAATGAGCAGTTCTTC. Translating gives CATDREIGYNEQFF. The variable domain in full, with the rest retrieved from reference TRBV11-2 and TRBJ2-1, is EAGVAQSPRYKIIEKRQSVAFWCNPISGHATLYWYQQILGQGPKLLIQFQNNGVVDDSQLPKDRFSAERLKGVDSTLKIQPAKLEDSAVYLCATDREIGYNEQFFGPGTRLTVL.

The J gene is TRBJ2-4, the V gene TRBV7-9; tentatively, D is TRBD2 (6 bases). The CDR3 covers 13 residues. V was pared by 11 bases and J by 0 bases, with 11 bases between. CDR1 and CDR2 (germline): SEHNR, FQNEAQ (reference sequence). The CDR3 spells CALRDPAKNIQYF. In DNA, the CDR3 is TGTGCCCTGCGGGACCCAGCCAAAAACATTCAGTACTTC.

The rearrangement joins TRBV28 to TRBJ1-6; weak D call: TRBD1 (5 bases). The CDR3 contains 16 residues. In germline, CDR1 is MDHEN, CDR2 SYDVKM. V was cut by 2 bases and J by 8 bases, with 16 bases left in between. CDR3 nucleotides: TGTGCCAGCAGTTTAAATAGTTGGCAGGGTTATTCACCCCTCCACTTT. Translating gives CASSLNSWQGYSPLHF.

The rearrangement links TRBV27 to TRBJ1-4; 8 positions match TRBD1. Germline trimming cut 6 bases from V and 5 bases from J; bases unmatched to any gene: 2. Germline lookup yields CDR1 MNHEY and CDR2 SMNVEV (reference sequence). The CDR3 runs to 13 residues. The CDR3 reads CASRHRGNEKLFF. DNA for the CDR3: TGTGCCAGCAGACACAGGGGGAATGAAAAACTGTTTTTT.

This chain connects TRBV28 to TRBJ2-7; possible D gene TRBD1, 5 bases. V was shortened by 5 bases and J by 3 bases, with 14 bases between the two germline ends. CDR3 length equals 14 residues. Germline-derived CDR1 and CDR2 are MDHEN and SYDVKM. The CDR3 reads CASSITGHVYEQYF. Written as DNA, the CDR3 is TGTGCCAGCAGTATTACAGGTCACGTCTACGAGCAGTACTTC.

V gene TRBV5-1 combines with J gene TRBJ2-3; 8 positions agree with TRBD2. CDR1 is SGHRS, CDR2 YFSETQ, per germline. This CDR3 is 14 amino acids long. J lost 2 bases, V lost 2 bases, and 1 base had no gene match. The DNA of the CDR3 is TGCGCCAGCAGCTTTAGCGGGACCACAGATACGCAGTATTTT. Translation gives CASSFSGTTDTQYF.

With regard to this clone: This CDR3 is also generated by other DNA sequences in the sample. The chain's CDR3 is CASSPQGNQPQHF. The CDR3 DNA reads TGTGCCAGCAGCCCGCAGGGTAATCAGCCCCAGCATTTT. The chain is built from TRBV7-2 and TRBJ1-5, with a weak D call TRBD1 (5 bases). The length of the CDR3 is 13 residues. V was clipped by 5 bases and J by 4 bases, with 9 bases between them. Germline V CDR1 and CDR2: SGHTA, FQGNSA.

The chain joins TRBV29-1 to TRBJ2-2; tentative D call: TRBD2 (5 bases). CDR1 SQVTM and CDR2 ANQGSEA come from the germline V gene. The length of the CDR3 is 16 residues. V dropped 7 bases and J dropped 0 bases, with 18 bases sitting between them. DNA for the CDR3: TGCAGCGCCGTTGGAGGCCCTTCTTCGAACACCGGGGAGCTGTTTTTT. Residues: CSAVGGPSSNTGELFF.

The rearrangement uses TRBV7-8 and TRBJ2-7, with D hard to call. V lost 2 bases and J lost 0, with 11 bases in between. CDR1 and CDR2 (germline): SGHVS, FQNEAQ. The CDR3 extends over 15 amino acids. In DNA, the CDR3 is TGTGCCAGCAGCTTACGCGACTCACTCTCCTACGAGCAGTACTTC. Amino acids: CASSLRDSLSYEQYF.

The chain is built from TRBV11-3 and TRBJ2-5; perhaps TRBD1 as D (5 bases). The CDR3 is 15 residues long. Trimming stripped 3 bases from V and 6 bases from J, with 17 bases between. CDR1 and CDR2 from the germline V gene are SGHNT and YENEEA. The CDR3 here is CASSFQGPGPQTQYF. The CDR3 bases are TGTGCCAGCAGCTTTCAGGGCCCCGGACCTCAGACCCAGTACTTC.

V is TRBV6-4 and J is TRBJ1-5, with D hard to call. V was pared by 3 bases and J by 0 bases, with 12 bases between. This CDR3 region has 16 residues. CDR1 is MRHNA, CDR2 SNTAGT, per germline. CDR3 region: CASSESPGDSNQPQHF. CDR3 DNA sequence: TGTGCCAGCAGTGAGTCTCCCGGGGATAGCAATCAGCCCCAGCATTTT.